This paragraph reports one TCR beta chain. Its antigen is currently not known. The record has no base qualities; no much larger clone is one base away. V is pared back by 5 bases and J by 6 bases, with 15 bases lying between the germline termini. The germline V gene encodes CDR1 MGHRA and CDR2 YSYEKL. The CDR3 contains 14 residues, cysteine and phenylalanine counted. Left in the record is the CDR3 DNA by itself, 42 bases read in frame from the first base. These data belong to a study of T cell changes during pregnancy in multiple sclerosis (dated by TCRdb to between 2018 and 2021). About the study as a whole: Changes in the T cell repertoire over the course of pregnancy were examined in this study in women with multiple sclerosis.

To prepare the library, the immunoSEQ multiplex PCR assay was applied. TCRdb carries this immuneACCESS record with in-frame sequences only. Its versions omit some clonotypes, under half of them owing to an unresolved V gene in the studies checked, with the rest unexplained. The sample includes approximately 17,000 clones, with about 83% observed a single time. The ten largest account for less than 12% of the sample. Here the chain combines TRBV4-1 and TRBJ2-3, with TRBD1 as a weak D call on 6 bases. The TCR sequence derives from a female donor in good health, enrolled as a control in a pregnancy study. The specimen comprised CD8+ T cells from peripheral blood mononuclear cells, sampled in the second trimester of pregnancy. The nucleotides are TGCGCCAGCAGCGCAATCGAGCAGGGGGATACGCAGTATTTT. Translated, this gives CASSAIEQGDTQYF.